This paragraph covers one TCR beta chain sequence. TCRdb recomputed calls from the RACE reads with MiXCR, one row per CDR3 protein. Of just over 95,000 distinct CDR3 sequences in the sample, roughly a quarter were seen once. V was shortened by 3 bases and J by 0 bases, with 16 bases between the two germline ends. The CDR3 consists of 16 residues. Germline CDR1 DFQATT, CDR2 SNEGSKA (reference sequence). Time point here: patch test 3, about 24 weeks after DPC sensitization. Described treatment: therapeutic diphenylcyclopropenone sensitization with weekly scalp DPC. The entry originates in a study of human T cells and chemical hapten exposure.

The sample consisted of whole blood, taken in connection with sensitization to the hapten diphenylcyclopropenone (DPC). V usage is TRBV20-1 and J usage is TRBJ2-3; D is tentatively TRBD1 or TRBD2 (6 bases each). The TCR comes from a man in his forties with alopecia areata. Some clones in this sample may be carry-over from other donors' samples. The CDR3 reads CSARGGGTSSTDTQYF. Here the CDR3 DNA reads TGCAGTGCTAGGGGGGGCGGGACCTCAAGCACAGATACGCAGTATTTT.